In its sample, the clone carrying this T cell receptor (beta chain) was seen a few times. The target antigen is unknown. This CDR3 is built from 13 residues. Trimming removed 5 bases at V and 1 base at J, with 6 bases between. Looked up from germline, CDR1 is KGHSH and CDR2 is LQKENI. The data stem from a study of T cell responses to AZD1222 COVID-19 vaccine. Broader study findings: Females outnumbered males among donors, who were mostly white British; clonal diversity was possibly underestimated. Samples come after the peak T cell response, not at day 14. Just a handful of AZD1222 recipients tested seropositive at baseline. Among vaccine-associated CD4 TCRs, coverage spanned spike, with dominance at 160-218 and 743-854.

Clones were read by immunoSEQ multiplex PCR, and TCRdb kept only the in-frame ones, dropping some. The profile shows roughly 200,000 clones, 90% to 95% of them singletons. This TCR was sampled from an adult who received the MenACWY meningococcal vaccine as a control. The specimen was peripheral blood, collected 28 days after the second dose of the MenACWY control vaccine. The gene calls are TRBV18 and TRBJ1-5; D not certain. CDR3 nucleotides: TGTGCCAGCTCAGAACAAAGCAATCAGCCCCAGCATTTT. It encodes CASSEQSNQPQHF.